The T cell receptor (beta chain) described here comes from a study of T cells in Graves' hyperthyroidism and ophthalmopathy. With a duration under 2 months, the hyperthyroidism was newly diagnosed in patients aged 18 to 65. Used for diagnoses were clinical symptoms, serum thyroxine and TRAb, thyroid ultrasound and orbital computed tomography. PBMCs were collected from a 10 ml volume of fresh peripheral blood. Amplification of TCR beta CDR3 regions used RNA as the template. The TCR CDR3 first-round RT-PCR relied on the HTBI primer set. Using its own MiXCR run on the multiplex PCR reads, TCRdb lists one record per CDR3 protein. In the table there are over 700,000 distinct CDR3 sequences, roughly 40% of which are singletons. This CDR3 has 13 amino acids. Germline V gene lookup returns CDR1 KGHDR and CDR2 SFDVKD. Trimming took 11 bases from V and 3 from J, leaving 15 bases between them. Whole-study findings and limits: Ophthalmopathy was identified by the model a median around 6.9 months ahead of onset.

This clonotype has ten or more counts. Its specificity is not known. This clonotype originated in a man between 18 and 29 years old with Graves' hyperthyroidism. This rearrangement joins TRBV24-1 to TRBJ1-1; the D gene is possibly TRBD1 (6 bases). What was sequenced was blood. This chain's CDR3 is CANYEKGDTEAFF. The CDR3 region has the DNA TGTGCCAACTACGAAAAGGGGGACACTGAAGCTTTCTTT.